One sample yielded the 9 T cell receptor beta chains listed below, sequenced in a study of blood T cell repertoires in COVID-19. Profiling relied on immunoSEQ multiplex PCR, and the TCRdb table lists in-frame clones only, not all of them. The table lists roughly 140,000 clones, roughly 84% of them singletons. The specimen sequenced was peripheral blood. Receptors originate from a human donor in a cohort sampled during active COVID-19.

This clone was counted a few times. J is TRBJ1-1 and V is TRBV5-4; D perhaps matches TRBD1 (6 bases). CDR3 size: 17 residues. The V end was cut by 3 bases, the J end by 0 bases, with 18 bases between. Germline V gives CDR1 SGHNT, CDR2 YYREEE (reference sequence). This CDR3 is CASSSGNRALMNTEAFF. CDR3 DNA: TGTGCCAGCAGCTCCGGGAACAGGGCGTTAATGAACACTGAAGCTTTCTTT.

The chain carries TRBV9 and TRBJ2-3; 9 bases line up with TRBD1. The CDR3 contains 16 residues. Germline lookup yields CDR1 SGDLS and CDR2 YYNGEE. V was clipped by 4 bases and J by 2 bases; unmatched bases: 8. The CDR3 nucleotides are TGTGCCAGCAGCCTCCGACAGGGGGAGTCCACAGATACGCAGTATTTT. As protein: CASSLRQGESTDTQYF.

Here the CDR3 DNA reads TGTGCCAGCAGCCAATCGACAGGGGGGATAGGTGAAAAACTGTTTTTT. As protein: CASSQSTGGIGEKLFF. J is TRBJ1-4 and V is TRBV14, with 9 bases aligning to TRBD1. CDR1 and CDR2 (germline): SGHDN, FVKESK. The ends lost 2 bases at V and 7 bases at J; junction bases unmatched: 8. This CDR3 comprises 16 residues.

This clone is a singleton in its sample. The chain uses TRBV3-1 (or the pseudogene TRBV3-2) and TRBJ2-5; 9 bases are shared with TRBD1. The CDR3 is 15 residues long. V trimming: 4 bases; J trimming: 5 bases; junction bases outside the gene matches: 8. From germline, CDR1 is LGHDT and CDR2 YNNKEL (reference sequence). In nucleotides, the CDR3 is TGTGCCAGCAGCCGCCAGGACAGGGGTACGGAGACCCAGTACTTC. Protein: CASSRQDRGTETQYF.

The genes are TRBV27 and TRBJ1-1; D not resolved. The CDR3 has 13 residues. The V end was cut by 3 bases, the J end by 0 bases, with 5 bases between. In germline, CDR1 is MNHEY, CDR2 SMNVEV (reference sequence). The DNA of the CDR3 is TGTGCCAGCAGTTTTAGTTTGAACACTGAAGCTTTCTTT. It codes for CASSFSLNTEAFF.

The chain carries TRBV27 and TRBJ1-2; 8 bases align to TRBD1. The germline V gene encodes CDR1 MNHEY and CDR2 SMNVEV (reference sequence). The CDR3 totals 17 residues. The J segment lost 4 bases and the V segment lost 5 bases, leaving 15 bases of the junction unmatched. The CDR3 DNA is TGTGCCAGCAGTCCCGGACAGGGTGGGTGGTGGGTCTATGGCTACACCTTC. The encoded protein is CASSPGQGGWWVYGYTF.

The rearrangement uses TRBV11-1 and TRBJ2-7; TRBD1 agrees at 8 bases. V was clipped by 7 bases and J by 0 bases; unmatched bases: 8. The CDR3 has 15 residues. CDR1 is SGHAT and CDR2 is FQDESV in the germline V gene (reference sequence). CDR3 protein: CASKGDRGSSYEQYF. Written as DNA, the CDR3 is TGTGCCAGCAAAGGTGACAGGGGTAGCTCCTACGAGCAGTACTTC. Complete variable domain (other parts from reference TRBV11-1 and TRBJ2-7): EAEVAQSPRYKITEKSQAVAFWCDPISGHATLYWYRQILGQGPELLVQFQDESVVDDSQLPKDRFSAERLKGVDSTLKIQPAELGDSAMYLCASKGDRGSSYEQYFGPGTRLTVT.

V usage is TRBV19 and J usage is TRBJ1-5; D perhaps matches TRBD1 (6 bases). The length of the CDR3 is 14 residues. Between the trimmed V and J ends, which lost 5 bases and 6 bases, there was a span of 14 bases. Germline-derived CDR1 and CDR2 are LNHDA and SQIVND (reference sequence). CDR3 nucleotide sequence: TGTGCCAGTAGTTTTCGGACAGCCGTTCAGCCCCAGCATTTT. It yields the protein CASSFRTAVQPQHF.

The V gene is TRBV28, the J gene TRBJ2-5; tentatively, D is TRBD2 (6 bases). Trimming shortened V by 8 bases and J by 7 bases, and 17 bases separated the two germline ends. This CDR3 has 13 amino acids. Germline V gives CDR1 MDHEN, CDR2 SYDVKM. The CDR3 region is CASGQGGLATQYF. The DNA of the CDR3 is TGTGCCAGCGGGCAGGGAGGTTTAGCGACCCAGTACTTC.